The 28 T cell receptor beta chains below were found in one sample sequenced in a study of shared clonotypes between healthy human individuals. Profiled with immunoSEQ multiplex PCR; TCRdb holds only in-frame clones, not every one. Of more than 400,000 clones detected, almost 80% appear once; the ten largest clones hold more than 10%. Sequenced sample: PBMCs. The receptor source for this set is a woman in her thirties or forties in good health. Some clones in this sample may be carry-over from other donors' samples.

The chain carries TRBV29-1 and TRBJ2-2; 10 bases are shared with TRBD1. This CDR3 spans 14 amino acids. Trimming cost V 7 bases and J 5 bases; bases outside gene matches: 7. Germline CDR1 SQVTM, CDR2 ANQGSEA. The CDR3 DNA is TGCAGCGCCGGGACAGGGGTAGAGACCGGGGAGCTGTTTTTT. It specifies CSAGTGVETGELFF.

DNA of the CDR3: TGCGCCAGCAGCCCGGGACTAGCGGGAATCATGGATACGCAGTATTTT. Protein product: CASSPGLAGIMDTQYF. V usage is TRBV4-3 and J usage is TRBJ2-3; 13 nucleotides line up with TRBD2. Germline CDR1 reads LGHNA; CDR2 reads YSLEER. There are 16 residues in the CDR3. Trimming at V came to 4 bases and at J to 6 bases, leaving 7 bases not matched to a gene.

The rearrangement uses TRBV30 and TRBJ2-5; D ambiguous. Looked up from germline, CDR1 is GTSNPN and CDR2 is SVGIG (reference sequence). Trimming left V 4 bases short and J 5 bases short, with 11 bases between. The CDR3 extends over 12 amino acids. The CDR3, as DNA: TGTGCCTGGATCCCGCGTCAGGAGACCCAGTACTTC. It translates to CAWIPRQETQYF.

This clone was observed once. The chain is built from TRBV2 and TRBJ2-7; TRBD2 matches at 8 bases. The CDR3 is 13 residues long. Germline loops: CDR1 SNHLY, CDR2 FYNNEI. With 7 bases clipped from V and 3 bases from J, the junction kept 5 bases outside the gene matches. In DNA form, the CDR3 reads TGTGCCAGCAACCGAGCGGGAGTCTACGAGCAGTACTTC. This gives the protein CASNRAGVYEQYF.

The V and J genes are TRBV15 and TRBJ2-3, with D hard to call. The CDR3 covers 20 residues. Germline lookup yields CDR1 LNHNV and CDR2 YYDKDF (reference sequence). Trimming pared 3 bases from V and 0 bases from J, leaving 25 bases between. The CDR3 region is CATSRRSRTFSDTSTDTQYF. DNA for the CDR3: TGTGCCACCAGCAGGAGGTCTCGGACCTTTAGTGACACTAGCACAGATACGCAGTATTTT.

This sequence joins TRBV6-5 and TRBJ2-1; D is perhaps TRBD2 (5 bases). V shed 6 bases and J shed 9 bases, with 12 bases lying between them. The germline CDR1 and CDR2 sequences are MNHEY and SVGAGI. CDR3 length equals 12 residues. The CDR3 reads CASRARAGEQFF. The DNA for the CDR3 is TGTGCCAGCAGAGCAAGGGCGGGTGAGCAGTTCTTC.

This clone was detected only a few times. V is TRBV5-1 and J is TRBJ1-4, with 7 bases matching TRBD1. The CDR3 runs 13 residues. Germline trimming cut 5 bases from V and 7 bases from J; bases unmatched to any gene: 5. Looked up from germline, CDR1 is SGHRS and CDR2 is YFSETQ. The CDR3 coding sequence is TGCGCCAGCAGTCTAGGGGGCGTTGAAAAACTGTTTTTT. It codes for CASSLGGVEKLFF. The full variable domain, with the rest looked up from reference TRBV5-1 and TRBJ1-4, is KAGVTQTPRYLIKTRGQQVTLSCSPISGHRSVSWYQQTPGQGLQFLFEYFSETQRNKGNFPGRFSGRQFSNSRSEMNVSTLELGDSALYLCASSLGGVEKLFFGSGTQLSVL.

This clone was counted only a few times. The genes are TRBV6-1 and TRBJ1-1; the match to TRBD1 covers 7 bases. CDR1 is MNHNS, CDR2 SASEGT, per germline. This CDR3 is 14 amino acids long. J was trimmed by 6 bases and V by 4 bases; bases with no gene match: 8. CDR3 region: CASSVRTGGAEAFF. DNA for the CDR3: TGTGCCAGCAGTGTTCGGACAGGCGGGGCTGAAGCTTTCTTT.

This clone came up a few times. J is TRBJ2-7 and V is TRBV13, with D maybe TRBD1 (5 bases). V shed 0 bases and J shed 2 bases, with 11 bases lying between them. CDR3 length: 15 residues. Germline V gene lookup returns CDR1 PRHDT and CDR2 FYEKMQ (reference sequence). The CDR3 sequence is CASSLGPGPAYEQYF. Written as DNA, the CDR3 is TGTGCCAGCAGCTTAGGGCCAGGGCCGGCCTACGAGCAGTACTTC.

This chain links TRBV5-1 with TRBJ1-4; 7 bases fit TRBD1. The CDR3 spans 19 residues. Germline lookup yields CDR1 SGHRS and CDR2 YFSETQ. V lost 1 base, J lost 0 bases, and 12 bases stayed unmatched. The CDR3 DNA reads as TGCGCCAGCAGCTTGAGAGACAGGGAGCCGAGGCCAACTAATGAAAAACTGTTTTTT. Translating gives CASSLRDREPRPTNEKLFF.

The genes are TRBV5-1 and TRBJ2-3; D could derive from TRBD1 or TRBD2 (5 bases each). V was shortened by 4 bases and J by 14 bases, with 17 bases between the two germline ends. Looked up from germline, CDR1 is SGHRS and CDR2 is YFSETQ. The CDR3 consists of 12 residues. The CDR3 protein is CASSLPGRFSYF. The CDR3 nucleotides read TGCGCCAGCAGCCTGCCGGGACGCTTCTCGTATTTT.

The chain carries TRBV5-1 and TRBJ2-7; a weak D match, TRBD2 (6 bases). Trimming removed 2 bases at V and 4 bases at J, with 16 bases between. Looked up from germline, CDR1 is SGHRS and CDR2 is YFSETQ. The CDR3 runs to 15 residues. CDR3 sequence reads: CASSFPGTGKYEQYF. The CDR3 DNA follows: TGCGCCAGCAGCTTTCCGGGGACTGGAAAATACGAGCAGTACTTC.

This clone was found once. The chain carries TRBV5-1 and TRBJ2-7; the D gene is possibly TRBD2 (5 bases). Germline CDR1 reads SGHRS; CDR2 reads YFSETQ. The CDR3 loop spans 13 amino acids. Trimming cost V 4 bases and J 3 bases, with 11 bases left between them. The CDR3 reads CASSLLANYEQYF. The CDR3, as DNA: TGCGCCAGCAGCCTCCTAGCAAACTACGAGCAGTACTTC.

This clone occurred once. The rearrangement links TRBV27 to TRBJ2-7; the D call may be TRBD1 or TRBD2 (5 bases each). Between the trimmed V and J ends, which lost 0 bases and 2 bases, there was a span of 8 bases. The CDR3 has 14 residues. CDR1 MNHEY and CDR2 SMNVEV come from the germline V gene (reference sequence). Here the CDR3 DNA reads TGTGCCAGCAGTTTATCGAGGGACGCCTACGAGCAGTACTTC. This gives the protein CASSLSRDAYEQYF.

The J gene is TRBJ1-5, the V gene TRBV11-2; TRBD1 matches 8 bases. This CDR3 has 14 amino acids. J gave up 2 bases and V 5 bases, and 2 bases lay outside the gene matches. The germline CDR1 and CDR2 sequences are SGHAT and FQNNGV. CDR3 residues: CASSRTGRNQPQHF. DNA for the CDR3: TGTGCCAGCAGCCGGACAGGGCGCAATCAGCCCCAGCATTTT. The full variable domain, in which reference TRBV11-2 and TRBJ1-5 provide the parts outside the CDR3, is EAGVAQSPRYKIIEKRQSVAFWCNPISGHATLYWYQQILGQGPKLLIQFQNNGVVDDSQLPKDRFSAERLKGVDSTLKIQPAKLEDSAVYLCASSRTGRNQPQHFGDGTRLSIL.

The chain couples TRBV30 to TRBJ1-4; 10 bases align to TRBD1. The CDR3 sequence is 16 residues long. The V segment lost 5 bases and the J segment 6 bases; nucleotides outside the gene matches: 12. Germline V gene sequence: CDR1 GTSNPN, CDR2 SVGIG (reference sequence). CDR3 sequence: CAWSQRPGTGDEKLFF. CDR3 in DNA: TGTGCCTGGTCTCAGAGGCCCGGGACAGGGGATGAAAAACTGTTTTTT.

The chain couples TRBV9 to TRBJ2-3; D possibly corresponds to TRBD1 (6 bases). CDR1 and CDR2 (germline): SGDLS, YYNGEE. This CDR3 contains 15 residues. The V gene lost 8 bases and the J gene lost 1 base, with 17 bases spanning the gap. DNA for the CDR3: TGTGCCAGTAAGCTGGGGGCAGGGGGCACAGATACGCAGTATTTT. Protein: CASKLGAGGTDTQYF.

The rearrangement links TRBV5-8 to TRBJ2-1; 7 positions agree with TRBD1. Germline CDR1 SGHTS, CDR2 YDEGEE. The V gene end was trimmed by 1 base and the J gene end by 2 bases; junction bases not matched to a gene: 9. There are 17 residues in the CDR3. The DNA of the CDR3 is TGTGCCAGCAGCTTGACTACGACAGGGATTACCTACAATGAGCAGTTCTTC. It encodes CASSLTTTGITYNEQFF.

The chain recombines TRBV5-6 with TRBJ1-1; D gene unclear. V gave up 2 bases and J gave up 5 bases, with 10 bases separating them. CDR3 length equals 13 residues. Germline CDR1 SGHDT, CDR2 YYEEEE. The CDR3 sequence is CASSFPAGTEAFF. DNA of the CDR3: TGTGCCAGCAGCTTTCCGGCGGGGACTGAAGCTTTCTTT.

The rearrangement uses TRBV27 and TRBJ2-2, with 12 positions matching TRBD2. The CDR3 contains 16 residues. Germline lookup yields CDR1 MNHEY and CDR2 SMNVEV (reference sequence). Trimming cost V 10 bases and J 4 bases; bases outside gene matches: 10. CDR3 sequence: CATKAGLAGSTGELFF. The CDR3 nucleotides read TGTGCCACCAAAGCGGGACTAGCGGGTAGCACCGGGGAGCTGTTTTTT.

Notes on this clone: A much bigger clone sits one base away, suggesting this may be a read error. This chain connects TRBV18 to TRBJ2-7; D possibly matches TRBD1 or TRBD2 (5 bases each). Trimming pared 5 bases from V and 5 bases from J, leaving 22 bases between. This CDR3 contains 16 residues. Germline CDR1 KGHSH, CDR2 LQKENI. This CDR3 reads CASSVSGAKGVDEQYF. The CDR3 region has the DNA TGTGCCAGCTCAGTATCCGGGGCAAAAGGGGTGGACGAGCAGTACTTC.

The chain's CDR3 is CASSRTDPGGTDTQYF. The CDR3 coding sequence is TGTGCCAGTAGTAGGACCGACCCCGGGGGCACAGATACGCAGTATTTT. The genes are TRBV19 and TRBJ2-3; weak D call: TRBD2 (5 bases). The germline V and J ends were trimmed by 4 bases and 1 base, with 15 bases remaining between them. CDR3 size: 16 residues. The germline gives CDR1 LNHDA, CDR2 SQIVND (reference sequence). The full variable domain, with the rest looked up from reference TRBV19 and TRBJ2-3, is DGGITQSPKYLFRKEGQNVTLSCEQNLNHDAMYWYRQDPGQGLRLIYYSQIVNDFQKGDIAEGYSVSREKKESFPLTVTSAQKNPTAFYLCASSRTDPGGTDTQYFGPGTRLTVL.

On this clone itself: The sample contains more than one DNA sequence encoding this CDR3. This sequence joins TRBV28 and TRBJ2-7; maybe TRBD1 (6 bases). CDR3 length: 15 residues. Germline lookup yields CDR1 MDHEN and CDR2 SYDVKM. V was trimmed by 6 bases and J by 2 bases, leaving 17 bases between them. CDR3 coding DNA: TGTGCCAGCAGGAAAACCCCCCGGGACACCTACGAGCAGTACTTC. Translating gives CASRKTPRDTYEQYF.

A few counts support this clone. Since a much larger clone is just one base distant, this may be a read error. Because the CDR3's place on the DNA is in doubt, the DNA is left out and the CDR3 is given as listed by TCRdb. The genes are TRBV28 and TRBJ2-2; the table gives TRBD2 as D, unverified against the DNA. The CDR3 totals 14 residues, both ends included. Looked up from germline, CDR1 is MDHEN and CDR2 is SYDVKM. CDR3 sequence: CASWASGSGGELLF.

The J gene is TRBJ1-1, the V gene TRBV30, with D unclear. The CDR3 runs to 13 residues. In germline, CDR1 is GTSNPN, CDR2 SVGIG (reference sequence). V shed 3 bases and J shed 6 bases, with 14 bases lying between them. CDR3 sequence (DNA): TGTGCCTGGAGCCAGGATGTGGTTTCTGAAGCTTTCTTT. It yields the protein CAWSQDVVSEAFF.

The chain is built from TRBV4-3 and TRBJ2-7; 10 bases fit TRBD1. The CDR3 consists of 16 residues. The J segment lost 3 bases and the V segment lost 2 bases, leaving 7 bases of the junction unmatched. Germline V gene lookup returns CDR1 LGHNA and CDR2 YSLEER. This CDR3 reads CASSQTGTGVFYEQYF. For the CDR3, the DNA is TGCGCCAGCAGCCAAACCGGGACAGGGGTTTTCTACGAGCAGTACTTC.

The CDR3 sequence: CAWALGKGITEAFF. CDR3 nucleotides: TGTGCCTGGGCCCTCGGGAAGGGGATCACTGAAGCTTTCTTT. The chain carries TRBV30 and TRBJ1-1, with D possibly being TRBD1 (5 bases). This CDR3 spans 14 amino acids. Trimming stripped 5 bases from V and 4 bases from J, with 17 bases between. CDR1 and CDR2 from the germline V gene are GTSNPN and SVGIG (reference sequence).

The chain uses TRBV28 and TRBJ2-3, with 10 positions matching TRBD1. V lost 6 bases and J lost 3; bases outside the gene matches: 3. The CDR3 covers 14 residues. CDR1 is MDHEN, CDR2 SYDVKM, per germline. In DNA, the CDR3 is TGTGCCAGCAGGACAGGGGGCGAAACAGATACGCAGTATTTT. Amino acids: CASRTGGETDTQYF.